The 30 T cell receptor beta chains in this list originate from one sample, sequenced in a study of blood T cell repertoires in COVID-19. Assay: immunoSEQ multiplex PCR; the TCRdb copy retains only in-frame clones and omits some. Of roughly 280,000 clones detected, 80% to 90% appear once; the ten largest clones hold roughly 11%. The sequenced material came from peripheral blood. The receptors were gathered from a woman in her 70s with acute or convalescent COVID-19.

This chain links TRBV7-6 with TRBJ1-1; D possibly corresponds to TRBD1 (5 bases). V was clipped by 1 base and J by 5 bases, with 8 bases between them. Germline V CDR1 and CDR2: SGHVS, FNYEAQ. The CDR3 totals 13 residues. The CDR3 region has the DNA TGTGCCAGCAGCTTAGGGGGCCGAACTGAAGCTTTCTTT. This translates into CASSLGGRTEAFF.

The V and J genes are TRBV5-6 and TRBJ2-5, with a weak D call TRBD1 (5 bases). Germline V gene sequence: CDR1 SGHDT, CDR2 YYEEEE. CDR3 length: 17 amino acids. With 4 bases removed from V and 1 base from J, the gap between germline ends came to 20 bases. DNA for the CDR3: TGTGCCAGCAGCCCCCTCGCAGGGTCGAGTTCCCAAGAGACCCAGTACTTC. This sequence encodes CASSPLAGSSSQETQYF.

This chain links TRBV30 with TRBJ1-1, with D uncertain. CDR1 is GTSNPN, CDR2 SVGIG, per germline (reference sequence). The CDR3 is made up of 13 amino acids. V lost 3 bases, J lost 0 bases, and 8 bases lay in between. The CDR3 protein is CAWRQIMNTEAFF. Written as DNA, the CDR3 is TGTGCCTGGAGACAGATAATGAACACTGAAGCTTTCTTT.

The chain recombines TRBV5-4 with TRBJ1-1, with no clear D. The CDR3 covers 15 residues. Germline CDR1 and CDR2: SGHNT and YYREEE (reference sequence). V was clipped by 1 base and J by 2 bases, with 12 bases between them. The CDR3 spells CASSLSAGVNTEAFF. The CDR3, as DNA: TGTGCCAGCAGCTTGTCGGCCGGGGTTAACACTGAAGCTTTCTTT.

This chain links TRBV4-2 with TRBJ2-2; a weak D match, TRBD2 (5 bases). The V gene lost 0 bases and the J gene lost 4 bases, with 9 bases spanning the gap. The CDR3 extends over 15 amino acids. In germline, CDR1 is LGHNA, CDR2 YNFKEQ. The CDR3 loop is CASSQEERLTGELFF. Written as DNA, the CDR3 is TGTGCCAGCAGCCAAGAGGAGCGGCTCACCGGGGAGCTGTTTTTT.

The genes are TRBV3-1 (or the pseudogene TRBV3-2) and TRBJ1-4; D is unclear. Germline assignment: CDR1 LGHDT and CDR2 YNNKEL (reference sequence). Trimming removed 1 base from V and 5 bases from J, with 8 bases in between. This CDR3 spans 14 amino acids. CDR3 residues: CASSQVEANEKLFF. CDR3 coding DNA: TGTGCCAGCAGCCAAGTGGAGGCAAATGAAAAACTGTTTTTT.

This clone is a singleton in its sample. J is TRBJ2-5 and V is TRBV2; the D gene is possibly TRBD1 (6 bases). Trimming stripped 6 bases from V and 5 bases from J, with 10 bases between. The germline CDR1 and CDR2 sequences are SNHLY and FYNNEI. The CDR3 is made up of 12 amino acids. This CDR3 is CASRRTVETQYF. The DNA of the CDR3 is TGTGCCAGCAGAAGGACAGTGGAGACCCAGTACTTC.

The genes are TRBV2 and TRBJ2-7; D perhaps matches TRBD1 (5 bases). The V and J ends lost 5 bases and 0 bases respectively, with 11 bases between them. This CDR3 is built from 14 residues. CDR1 and CDR2 from the germline V gene are SNHLY and FYNNEI. The CDR3 protein is CASSPDRSSYEQYF. The CDR3 coding sequence is TGTGCCAGCAGTCCAGACAGATCCTCCTACGAGCAGTACTTC.

This clone was found once. J is TRBJ1-2 and V is TRBV28, with no clear D. The V end lost 6 bases, the J end lost 6 bases, and 14 bases lay between the germline ends. The CDR3 is made up of 13 amino acids. CDR1 and CDR2 from the germline V gene are MDHEN and SYDVKM. CDR3 nucleotide sequence: TGTGCCAGCAGGACTTCTGAGGGCAATGGCTACACCTTC. It codes for CASRTSEGNGYTF.

The V call is TRBV27, the J call TRBJ1-6, with 7 nucleotides matching TRBD1. CDR1 is MNHEY and CDR2 is SMNVEV in the germline V gene (reference sequence). This CDR3 is 15 amino acids long. The junction had 4 bases not matched to a gene; V was cut back by 3 bases and J by 5 bases. CDR3 nucleotides: TGTGCCAGCAGTTTGGTTGACAGGGATAATTCACCCCTCCACTTT. Translating it yields CASSLVDRDNSPLHF.

The J gene is TRBJ1-1, the V gene TRBV27; D unclear. V was clipped by 7 bases and J by 5 bases, with 17 bases between them. This CDR3 has 14 amino acids. Germline lookup yields CDR1 MNHEY and CDR2 SMNVEV (reference sequence). CDR3 nucleotides: TGTGCCAGCAACCCACTCGGCGGAGGGACTGAAGCTTTCTTT. It codes for CASNPLGGGTEAFF.

To note about this clone: This sample also contains other DNA sequences that code for the same CDR3. The chain recombines TRBV19 with TRBJ1-6; no reliable D call. The CDR3 has 14 amino acids. The V gene's germline CDR1 is LNHDA and CDR2 SQIVND (reference sequence). The ends were cut back, 2 bases at V and 9 bases at J, with 11 bases in the middle. The CDR3 region is CASSITGVGSPLHF. In DNA form, the CDR3 reads TGTGCCAGTAGTATAACCGGAGTGGGTTCACCCCTCCACTTT. The variable domain in full, completed from reference TRBV19 and TRBJ1-6, reads DGGITQSPKYLFRKEGQNVTLSCEQNLNHDAMYWYRQDPGQGLRLIYYSQIVNDFQKGDIAEGYSVSREKKESFPLTVTSAQKNPTAFYLCASSITGVGSPLHFGNGTRLTVT.

The CDR3 region is CASSIGQGEYGYTF. The CDR3 DNA sequence: TGTGCCAGTAGTATAGGACAGGGGGAATATGGCTACACCTTC. The chain is built from TRBV19 and TRBJ1-2; 9 bases are a match to TRBD1. V shed 1 base and J 5 bases; nucleotides not matched to a gene: 2. The CDR3 is 14 residues long. The germline V gene encodes CDR1 LNHDA and CDR2 SQIVND (reference sequence).

This clone was picked up one time. The chain combines TRBV7-8 with TRBJ2-7, with 7 bases identical to TRBD2. The CDR3 totals 13 residues. Germline CDR1 is SGHVS and CDR2 is FQNEAQ. V lost 4 bases, J lost 6 bases, and 6 bases stayed unmatched. CDR3 region: CASSSRTSPEQYF. DNA for the CDR3: TGTGCCAGCAGCTCGAGGACTAGTCCCGAGCAGTACTTC. The full variable domain, rest sourced from reference TRBV7-8 and TRBJ2-7, is GAGVSQSPRYKVAKRGQDVALRCDPISGHVSLFWYQQALGQGPEFLTYFQNEAQLDKSGLPSDRFFAERPEGSVSTLKIQRTQQEDSAVYLCASSSRTSPEQYFGPGTRLTVT.

The CDR3 loop is CASSEATKTDVGGYTF. CDR3 bases: TGTGCCAGCAGTGAAGCTACAAAAACAGATGTCGGTGGCTACACCTTC. V usage is TRBV6-1 and J usage is TRBJ1-2; D uncertain. CDR1 is MNHNS and CDR2 is SASEGT in the germline V gene. The CDR3 extends over 16 amino acids. Deletions cut 0 bases from V and 7 bases from J, with 18 bases between.

CDR3 sequence reads: CASSLRPIMNTEAFF. CDR3 DNA sequence: TGTGCCAGCAGCTTGCGTCCTATAATGAACACTGAAGCTTTCTTT. This chain links TRBV5-4 with TRBJ1-1; D uncertain. V gave up 1 base and J gave up 0 bases, with 10 bases separating them. Germline lookup yields CDR1 SGHNT and CDR2 YYREEE (reference sequence). The CDR3 runs to 15 residues. Full variable domain (remainder filled in from reference TRBV5-4 and TRBJ1-1): ETGVTQSPTHLIKTRGQQVTLRCSSQSGHNTVSWYQQALGQGPQFIFQYYREEENGRGNFPPRFSGLQFPNYSSELNVNALELDDSALYLCASSLRPIMNTEAFFGQGTRLTVV.

The rearrangement uses TRBV2 and TRBJ1-2, with a weak D call TRBD1 (6 bases). V was cut by 8 bases and J by 4 bases, with 20 bases left in between. This CDR3 contains 15 residues. Germline V gene sequence: CDR1 SNHLY, CDR2 FYNNEI. The CDR3 DNA reads as TGTGCCAGCTGGGACAAAGGGTCCTATTCCTATGGCTACACCTTC. Encoded protein: CASWDKGSYSYGYTF.

In its sample, this clone was seen a few times. The chain is built from TRBV11-2 and TRBJ1-1, with 7 bases lining up with TRBD1. CDR3 length: 16 residues. The V and J ends lost 6 bases and 0 bases, in that order; junction bases with no gene match: 10. Germline V gene data show CDR1 as SGHAT and CDR2 as FQNNGV. In DNA form, the CDR3 reads TGTGCCAGCAGTCGTTGGACAGGCCCCATGAACACTGAAGCTTTCTTT. Translated, it gives CASSRWTGPMNTEAFF.

The V gene is TRBV5-5, the J gene TRBJ1-5; 7 nucleotides line up with TRBD1. The CDR3 loop spans 16 amino acids. V lost 4 bases and J lost 6; bases outside the gene matches: 13. The germline gives CDR1 SGHKS, CDR2 YYEKEE (reference sequence). For the CDR3, the DNA is TGTGCCAGCAGCCTAGGGACAGACCTAGGGAGTCAGCCCCAGCATTTT. This codes for CASSLGTDLGSQPQHF.

V gene TRBV20-1 combines with J gene TRBJ1-2; a weak D match, TRBD1 (6 bases). From germline, CDR1 is DFQATT and CDR2 SNEGSKA (reference sequence). CDR3 length equals 16 residues. The V gene lost 3 bases and the J gene lost 3 bases, with 20 bases spanning the gap. In DNA, the CDR3 is TGCAGTGCTAGTGCTATAACCGGGACACCCGACTATGGCTACACCTTC. As protein: CSASAITGTPDYGYTF.

This chain connects TRBV2 to TRBJ2-2, with TRBD1 identical over 7 bases. Trimming cost V 6 bases and J 5 bases; bases outside gene matches: 9. CDR1 and CDR2 (germline): SNHLY, FYNNEI. This CDR3 is 15 amino acids long. The CDR3 sequence is CASRARTGATGELFF. The CDR3 nucleotides are TGTGCCAGCAGGGCTAGGACAGGAGCTACCGGGGAGCTGTTTTTT.

J is TRBJ2-2 and V is TRBV6-5; 7 bases match TRBD1. With 7 bases clipped from V and 1 base from J, the junction kept 3 bases outside the gene matches. The CDR3 runs 14 residues. The germline V gene encodes CDR1 MNHEY and CDR2 SVGAGI. The CDR3 protein is CASKNRGNTGELFF. CDR3 bases: TGTGCCAGCAAAAACAGGGGGAACACCGGGGAGCTGTTTTTT.

This sequence joins TRBV5-4 and TRBJ2-3; perhaps TRBD1 as D (5 bases). Trimming removed 0 bases at V and 0 bases at J, with 8 bases between. The CDR3 has 15 amino acids. Germline CDR1 and CDR2: SGHNT and YYREEE (reference sequence). The CDR3 spells CASSLDRSSTDTQYF. The CDR3 DNA reads as TGTGCCAGCAGCTTGGACAGGTCTAGCACAGATACGCAGTATTTT.

The V gene is TRBV7-9, the J gene TRBJ2-5, with TRBD1 matching over 11 bases. V lost 0 bases and J lost 0; bases outside the gene matches: 6. This CDR3 has 18 residues. Germline-derived CDR1 and CDR2 are SEHNR and FQNEAQ (reference sequence). CDR3 sequence reads: CASSLAGTGGRYQETQYF. For the CDR3, the DNA is TGTGCCAGCAGCTTAGCAGGGACAGGGGGTCGGTACCAAGAGACCCAGTACTTC. Supplemented by reference TRBV7-9 and TRBJ2-5, the full variable domain reads DTGVSQNPRHKITKRGQNVTFRCDPISEHNRLYWYRQTLGQGPEFLTYFQNEAQLEKSRLLSDRFSAERPKGSFSTLEIQRTEQGDSAMYLCASSLAGTGGRYQETQYFGPGTRLLVL.

This chain connects TRBV5-1 to TRBJ1-4; the match to TRBD1 covers 8 bases. Germline assignment: CDR1 SGHRS and CDR2 YFSETQ. This CDR3 is 20 amino acids long. The junction had 24 bases not matched to a gene; V was cut back by 4 bases and J by 7 bases. CDR3 DNA: TGCGCCAGCAGCCTTCTTCTTCGATCCGGTTACGGACAGGGAGCTGAAAAACTGTTTTTT. Protein product: CASSLLLRSGYGQGAEKLFF.

This clone has only one observation. The chain recombines TRBV18 with TRBJ2-3; D ambiguous. Germline loops: CDR1 KGHSH, CDR2 LQKENI. With 1 base removed from V and 3 bases from J, the gap between germline ends came to 5 bases. The CDR3 sequence is 13 residues long. CDR3 bases: TGTGCCAGCTCACCACGAGGTACAGATACGCAGTATTTT. This encodes CASSPRGTDTQYF.

The V call is TRBV3-1 (or the pseudogene TRBV3-2), the J call TRBJ2-5; TRBD2 matches 9 bases. Germline V gene data show CDR1 as LGHDT and CDR2 as YNNKEL (reference sequence). The CDR3 is 16 amino acids. The J segment lost 4 bases and the V segment lost 3 bases, leaving 9 bases of the junction unmatched. CDR3 in amino acids: CASSHRGLAGAETQYF. The CDR3 bases are TGTGCCAGCAGCCACCGGGGACTAGCAGGGGCAGAGACCCAGTACTTC.

The chain is built from TRBV20-1 and TRBJ2-3, with D perhaps TRBD1 or TRBD2 (7 bases each). V was trimmed by 5 bases and J by 2 bases, leaving 14 bases between them. Germline lookup yields CDR1 DFQATT and CDR2 SNEGSKA (reference sequence). CDR3 length: 14 residues. CDR3 sequence reads: CSARGRGPTDTQYF. The CDR3 DNA is TGCAGTGCTCGTGGGAGGGGGCCCACAGATACGCAGTATTTT.

Points on this clone: The junction does not match germline at one end; this may be a read error. V and J are TRBV30 and TRBJ2-7, with TRBD1 identical over 12 bases. The CDR3 loop spans 11 amino acids. From germline, CDR1 is GTSNPN and CDR2 SVGIG (reference sequence). The CDR3 reads CAWSWGDRGLF. In DNA form, the CDR3 reads TGTGCCTGGAGTTGGGGGGACAGGGGGCTCTTC.

The CDR3 DNA follows: TGTGCCAGTAGGCCGGGGGGGACTTACGAGCAGTACTTC. Translation: CASRPGGTYEQYF. This rearrangement joins TRBV28 to TRBJ2-7, with TRBD2 matching 8 bases. Per germline, CDR1 MDHEN and CDR2 SYDVKM. The CDR3 extends over 13 amino acids. V was clipped by 9 bases and J by 4 bases; unmatched bases: 8.